The 32 T cell receptor beta chains given below trace back to one sample, sequenced in a study of T cell changes during pregnancy in multiple sclerosis. Clones were read by immunoSEQ multiplex PCR, and TCRdb kept only the in-frame ones, dropping some. The data contain 30,000 to 35,000 clones, roughly nine tenths of them singletons. This material consisted of CD8+ T cells from peripheral blood mononuclear cells, taken before pregnancy. These TCRs come from a female donor with multiple sclerosis, enrolled in a pregnancy study.

This chain connects TRBV27 to TRBJ1-3; possibly TRBD1 for D (6 bases). Deletions cut 5 bases from V and 3 bases from J, with 14 bases between. This CDR3 has 15 residues. Germline V gene data show CDR1 as MNHEY and CDR2 as SMNVEV (reference sequence). CDR3 residues: CASSPDDRIGNTIYF. Here the CDR3 DNA reads TGTGCCAGCAGTCCAGACGACAGGATTGGAAACACCATATATTTT.

The CDR3 bases are TGTGCCTGGGAAACGAGGGACTCCTACTCCTACAATGAGCAGTTCTTC. Residues: CAWETRDSYSYNEQFF. This rearrangement joins TRBV30 to TRBJ2-1; a weak D match, TRBD2 (6 bases). Germline CDR1 GTSNPN, CDR2 SVGIG (reference sequence). V lost 5 bases, J lost 0 bases, and 17 bases lay in between. The CDR3 runs to 16 residues.

This chain uses TRBV5-1 with TRBJ1-2; 7 bases agree with TRBD1. From germline, CDR1 is SGHRS and CDR2 YFSETQ. The CDR3 is made up of 13 amino acids. The V gene end was trimmed by 3 bases and the J gene end by 2 bases; junction bases not matched to a gene: 1. The CDR3 here is CASSWGQNYGYTF. In DNA form, the CDR3 reads TGCGCCAGCAGCTGGGGACAGAACTATGGCTACACCTTC.

This clone was picked up one time. The chain uses TRBV13 and TRBJ1-2; D is perhaps TRBD1 (6 bases). The CDR3 consists of 15 residues. Germline V gene data show CDR1 as PRHDT and CDR2 as FYEKMQ (reference sequence). V was cut by 5 bases and J by 2 bases, with 15 bases left in between. The CDR3 here is CASSGDTTFNYGYTF. CDR3 nucleotide sequence: TGTGCCAGCAGCGGGGACACGACGTTCAACTATGGCTACACCTTC.

CDR3 bases: TGCGCCAGCAGCTTGTGGCACCAAACCATCCCCTCCTATGGCTACACCTTC. Translating it yields CASSLWHQTIPSYGYTF. The rearrangement uses TRBV5-1 and TRBJ1-2; D gene uncertain. V lost 1 base and J 4 bases, leaving 20 bases between the germline ends. The CDR3 is 17 amino acids. Germline V CDR1 and CDR2: SGHRS, YFSETQ.

The V gene is TRBV14, the J gene TRBJ2-1, with TRBD1 as a possible D gene (5 bases). The CDR3 spans 15 residues. CDR1 SGHDN and CDR2 FVKESK come from the germline V gene. Trimming took 5 bases from V and 0 from J, leaving 11 bases between them. In nucleotides, the CDR3 is TGTGCCAGCAGCAGTAGGGGCCCCTCCTACAATGAGCAGTTCTTC. This encodes CASSSRGPSYNEQFF.

The chain couples TRBV6-4 to TRBJ1-2; TRBD1 matches at 10 bases. The CDR3 contains 14 residues. V lost 4 bases, J lost 6 bases, and 5 bases stayed unmatched. The germline gives CDR1 MRHNA, CDR2 SNTAGT. CDR3 coding DNA: TGTGCCAGCAGTGCCGGACAGGGGGGCGATGGCTACACCTTC. Its protein is CASSAGQGGDGYTF.

The chain is built from TRBV4-3 and TRBJ2-5, with D tentatively TRBD2 (5 bases). V was trimmed by 4 bases and J by 1 base, leaving 13 bases between them. This CDR3 is 15 amino acids long. Germline CDR1 LGHNA, CDR2 YSLEER. CDR3 protein: CASSRLLGSQETQYF. CDR3 nucleotides: TGCGCCAGCAGCCGTCTACTAGGTTCCCAAGAGACCCAGTACTTC.

The CDR3 DNA reads TGCGCCAGCAGCCAATTCGCCGGCGGGGACCTATATGGCTACACCTTC. It yields the protein CASSQFAGGDLYGYTF. The chain couples TRBV4-1 to TRBJ1-2; a possible D gene is TRBD1 (5 bases). Germline loops: CDR1 MGHRA, CDR2 YSYEKL. Trimming removed 2 bases from V and 5 bases from J, with 18 bases in between. This CDR3 has 16 residues.

This clone appeared once. The chain is built from TRBV29-1 and TRBJ2-7; possible D gene TRBD2, 6 bases. The germline V and J ends were trimmed by 0 bases and 4 bases, with 16 bases remaining between them. The CDR3 consists of 15 residues. The germline V gene has CDR1 SQVTM and CDR2 ANQGSEA. The DNA for the CDR3 is TGCAGCGTTGAAGAAGGGTACGGGGGAATTTACGAGCAGTACTTC. Translated: CSVEEGYGGIYEQYF.

The chain recombines TRBV23-1 with TRBJ1-2, with TRBD1 matching over 8 bases. TRBV23-1 has ORF status, its function being uncertain. The CDR3 consists of 14 residues. With 4 bases clipped from V and 4 bases from J, the junction kept 5 bases outside the gene matches. The CDR3 DNA reads as TGCGCCAGCAGTCCGCAGGGGGCGGGCTATGGCTACACCTTC. Encoded protein: CASSPQGAGYGYTF.

The chain links TRBV18 to TRBJ2-7; 7 positions match TRBD1. The CDR3 loop spans 15 amino acids. Germline trimming cut 3 bases from V and 0 bases from J; bases unmatched to any gene: 5. Per the germline V gene, CDR1 is KGHSH and CDR2 is LQKENI. CDR3 loop: CASSPRDSISYEQYF. CDR3 DNA sequence: TGTGCCAGCTCACCCCGGGACAGTATCTCCTACGAGCAGTACTTC. Filled out from reference TRBV18 and TRBJ2-7, the complete variable domain reads NAGVMQNPRHLVRRRGQEARLRCSPMKGHSHVYWYRQLPEEGLKFMVYLQKENIIDESGMPKERFSAEFPKEGPSILRIQQVVRGDSAAYFCASSPRDSISYEQYFGPGTRLTVT.

The rearrangement links TRBV7-2 to TRBJ2-7; 15 bases match TRBD2. Unmatched junction bases numbered 7, after V lost 8 bases and J lost 2 bases. The germline V gene encodes CDR1 SGHTA and CDR2 FQGNSA. The CDR3 is 16 residues long. DNA for the CDR3: TGTGCCAGCTGCGGGACTAGCGGGGGGCCGCCCTACGAGCAGTACTTC. It is translated as CASCGTSGGPPYEQYF.

This clone was counted between two and nine times. V is TRBV4-1 and J is TRBJ2-7; 7 positions match TRBD1. The CDR3 extends over 15 amino acids. The ends lost 1 base at V and 4 bases at J; junction bases unmatched: 7. Per germline, CDR1 MGHRA and CDR2 YSYEKL. The CDR3 loop is CASSQGQGEGYEQYF. CDR3 sequence (DNA): TGCGCCAGCAGCCAAGGTCAGGGGGAAGGATACGAGCAGTACTTC.

The chain couples TRBV11-2 to TRBJ2-1; D uncertain. V was shortened by 0 bases and J by 9 bases, with 9 bases between the two germline ends. The germline gives CDR1 SGHAT, CDR2 FQNNGV. This CDR3 is built from 13 residues. The CDR3 reads CASSLDVRGEQFF. DNA for the CDR3: TGTGCCAGCAGCTTAGATGTCCGAGGTGAGCAGTTCTTC.

V is TRBV7-3 and J is TRBJ2-7; 9 bases map to TRBD1. Germline V CDR1 and CDR2: SGHTA, FQGTGA. V lost 4 bases, J lost 5 bases, and 3 bases stayed unmatched. This CDR3 contains 13 residues. The CDR3 here is CASSSDRGDEQYF. DNA for the CDR3: TGTGCCAGCAGCTCCGACAGGGGGGACGAGCAGTACTTC.

This clone was detected only once. The chain links TRBV5-1 to TRBJ1-1; the D gene is possibly TRBD1 (5 bases). This CDR3 is built from 14 residues. Trimming shortened V by 2 bases and J by 4 bases, and 12 bases separated the two germline ends. Germline lookup yields CDR1 SGHRS and CDR2 YFSETQ. The CDR3 loop is CASSLGRASTEAFF. The DNA of the CDR3 is TGCGCCAGCAGCTTAGGCAGGGCGAGCACTGAAGCTTTCTTT.

The J gene is TRBJ1-1, the V gene TRBV5-4; a possible D gene is TRBD1 (5 bases). This CDR3 spans 12 amino acids. V was trimmed by 4 bases and J by 11 bases, leaving 15 bases between them. The germline V gene has CDR1 SGHNT and CDR2 YYREEE (reference sequence). CDR3: CASSQDSIEAFF. For the CDR3, the DNA is TGTGCCAGCAGCCAAGACAGCATCGAGGCTTTCTTT. Combining the CDR3 with reference TRBV5-4 and TRBJ1-1 gives the whole variable domain ETGVTQSPTHLIKTRGQQVTLRCSSQSGHNTVSWYQQALGQGPQFIFQYYREEENGRGNFPPRFSGLQFPNYSSELNVNALELDDSALYLCASSQDSIEAFFGQGTRLTVV.

In this sample, this clone is medium-sized. The genes are TRBV30 and TRBJ2-2, with D perhaps TRBD1 (6 bases). V was cut by 4 bases and J by 0 bases, with 6 bases left in between. CDR1 and CDR2 from the germline V gene are GTSNPN and SVGIG (reference sequence). The CDR3 totals 13 residues. The CDR3 protein is CAWKGANTGELFF. CDR3 sequence (DNA): TGTGCCTGGAAGGGGGCGAACACCGGGGAGCTGTTTTTT. The full variable domain, its missing parts supplied by reference TRBV30 and TRBJ2-2, is SQTIHQWPATLVQPVGSPLSLECTVEGTSNPNLYWYRQAAGRGLQLLFYSVGIGQISSEVPQNLSASRPQDRQFILSSKKLLLSDSGFYLCAWKGANTGELFFGEGSRLTVL.

The chain employs TRBV28 and TRBJ1-2; 7 bases line up with TRBD1. CDR3 length: 15 amino acids. The V segment lost 2 bases and the J segment 6 bases; nucleotides outside the gene matches: 9. From germline, CDR1 is MDHEN and CDR2 SYDVKM. Here the CDR3 reads CASSLAGQRKNGYTF. CDR3 nucleotide sequence: TGTGCCAGCAGTTTAGCGGGACAGCGAAAAAATGGCTACACCTTC.

The chain has TRBV6-5 and TRBJ1-2, with D unresolved. V was pared by 2 bases and J by 4 bases, with 8 bases between. The CDR3 consists of 13 residues. Per the germline V gene, CDR1 is MNHEY and CDR2 is SVGAGI. This CDR3 reads CASSYEGSYGYTF. The CDR3 nucleotides read TGTGCCAGCAGTTACGAGGGAAGCTATGGCTACACCTTC.

V and J are TRBV4-1 and TRBJ2-7; no firm D call. V was cut by 5 bases and J by 9 bases, with 23 bases left in between. The CDR3 contains 15 residues. The germline gives CDR1 MGHRA, CDR2 YSYEKL. CDR3 sequence (DNA): TGCGCCAGCAGCAACACTCCCGGCTCCGGGTTCGGGCAGTACTTC. Its translation is CASSNTPGSGFGQYF.

This chain links TRBV29-1 with TRBJ1-2; weak D call: TRBD1 (6 bases). This CDR3 is built from 11 residues. With 7 bases removed from V and 5 bases from J, the gap between germline ends came to 11 bases. Germline V CDR1 and CDR2: SQVTM, ANQGSEA. The CDR3, as DNA: TGCAGCGGTACAGGGCTATATGGCTACACCTTC. This translates into CSGTGLYGYTF.

The chain uses TRBV6-1 and TRBJ2-3; D unresolved. The CDR3 is 12 residues long. Germline CDR1 MNHNS, CDR2 SASEGT. V lost 6 bases, J lost 6 bases, and 10 bases lay in between. Written as DNA, the CDR3 is TGTGCCAGCAGGTATAACGGGGATACGCAGTATTTT. It encodes CASRYNGDTQYF.

A remark on this clone: Other nucleotide sequences in the sample specify the same CDR3. The V and J genes are TRBV30 and TRBJ1-3; D gene uncertain. The CDR3 consists of 13 residues. V shed 0 bases and J shed 5 bases, with 8 bases lying between them. The germline V gene encodes CDR1 GTSNPN and CDR2 SVGIG (reference sequence). The CDR3 DNA is TGTGCCTGGAGTGTCTCGGGTAGAAACACCATATATTTT. It specifies CAWSVSGRNTIYF.

J is TRBJ2-1 and V is TRBV4-2; 9 positions match TRBD2. Germline trimming cut 1 base from V and 8 bases from J; bases unmatched to any gene: 6. CDR3 length: 15 amino acids. CDR1 and CDR2 from the germline V gene are LGHNA and YNFKEQ. CDR3 DNA: TGTGCCAGCAGCCAAGGCGGGGGGGCTGGCGATGAGCAGTTCTTC. It encodes CASSQGGGAGDEQFF.

This chain connects TRBV7-9 to TRBJ1-2; 8 bases align to TRBD1. Germline CDR1 and CDR2: SEHNR and FQNEAQ (reference sequence). J lost 4 bases, V lost 5 bases, and 9 bases had no gene match. The CDR3 runs to 15 residues. CDR3 amino acids: CASSMGQAYRYGYTF. The CDR3 coding sequence is TGTGCCAGCAGCATGGGACAGGCCTATCGCTATGGCTACACCTTC.

V usage is TRBV6-5 and J usage is TRBJ2-1, with a tentative D call TRBD2 (6 bases). V was trimmed by 0 bases and J by 9 bases, leaving 6 bases between them. The CDR3 is made up of 12 amino acids. Germline V gives CDR1 MNHEY, CDR2 SVGAGI. CDR3 in amino acids: CASSYSGGEQFF. The CDR3 DNA sequence: TGTGCCAGCAGTTACTCCGGGGGTGAGCAGTTCTTC.

The chain combines TRBV10-3 with TRBJ1-1; no definite D call. Looked up from germline, CDR1 is ENHRY and CDR2 is SYGVKD. With 3 bases removed from V and 1 base from J, the gap between germline ends came to 12 bases. The CDR3 extends over 15 amino acids. CDR3 in amino acids: CAISDGGSWNTEAFF. CDR3 sequence (DNA): TGTGCCATCAGTGATGGAGGGAGTTGGAACACTGAAGCTTTCTTT.

The chain carries TRBV7-9 and TRBJ2-1; possibly TRBD1 for D (6 bases). The germline V and J ends were trimmed by 0 bases and 2 bases, with 8 bases remaining between them. CDR1 SEHNR and CDR2 FQNEAQ come from the germline V gene (reference sequence). The CDR3 totals 15 residues. This CDR3 is CASSLAAGAYNEQFF. The CDR3 DNA reads TGTGCCAGCAGCTTAGCGGCAGGGGCCTACAATGAGCAGTTCTTC.

This chain links TRBV30 with TRBJ2-1; 9 nucleotides align to TRBD2. The CDR3 consists of 18 residues. J gave up 2 bases and V 2 bases, and 13 bases lay outside the gene matches. Germline V gene lookup returns CDR1 GTSNPN and CDR2 SVGIG (reference sequence). CDR3 DNA: TGTGCCTGGAGTTTACCCCGGTTTAGCGGGGGAACCTACAATGAGCAGTTCTTC. Amino acid sequence: CAWSLPRFSGGTYNEQFF.

This clone occurred once. The rearrangement uses TRBV19 and TRBJ1-2; D is possibly TRBD1 (6 bases). CDR3 length: 12 amino acids. CDR1 is LNHDA, CDR2 SQIVND, per germline (reference sequence). The V gene lost 10 bases and the J gene lost 8 bases, with 17 bases spanning the gap. CDR3: CAILGRDTGYTF. CDR3 nucleotide sequence: TGTGCCATCCTGGGCAGGGACACGGGCTACACCTTC.